Presented here are 32 T cell receptor beta chains from one specimen sequenced in a study of blood T cell repertoires in COVID-19. The repertoire was sequenced with immunoSEQ multiplex PCR; TCRdb's copy has only in-frame clones and lacks some. This table holds some 350,000 clones, about 90% found once. Specimen: PBMCs or T cells enriched from blood (not recorded which). These receptors were taken from a woman in her twenties or thirties who had recovered from COVID-19.

The CDR3, as DNA: TGTGCCAGCAGCGTTGGTGGGGGGAGCGACAATGAGCAGTTCTTC. Encoded protein: CASSVGGGSDNEQFF. The chain is built from TRBV5-6 and TRBJ2-1, with D possibly TRBD2 on 6 matching bases. In germline, CDR1 is SGHDT, CDR2 YYEEEE. Trimming removed 4 bases at V and 5 bases at J, with 16 bases between. This CDR3 is 15 amino acids long. Full variable domain (missing parts from reference TRBV5-6 and TRBJ2-1): DAGVTQSPTHLIKTRGQQVTLRCSPKSGHDTVSWYQQALGQGPQFIFQYYEEEERQRGNFPDRFSGHQFPNYSSELNVNALLLGDSALYLCASSVGGGSDNEQFFGPGTRLTVL.

The chain links TRBV7-8 to TRBJ1-1; D gene ambiguous. V gave up 0 bases and J gave up 8 bases, with 13 bases separating them. This CDR3 has 14 residues. The germline V gene has CDR1 SGHVS and CDR2 FQNEAQ. The CDR3 DNA is TGTGCCAGCAGCTTAGCCCGCAGGCCGCACGAAGCTTTCTTT. Encoded protein: CASSLARRPHEAFF.

The gene calls are TRBV10-3 and TRBJ2-7, with 7 bases that match TRBD1. The CDR3 covers 13 residues. V lost 9 bases, J lost 9 bases, and 14 bases stayed unmatched. Per the germline V gene, CDR1 is ENHRY and CDR2 is SYGVKD. This CDR3 is CAMGTERLQGQYF. The CDR3, as DNA: TGTGCCATGGGGACAGAACGGCTTCAAGGGCAGTACTTC.

CDR3 residues: CASSVPNRDLNNNEQFF. For the CDR3, the DNA is TGTGCCAGCAGCGTACCTAACCGGGATTTAAATAACAATGAGCAGTTCTTC. The chain uses TRBV7-9 and TRBJ2-1; TRBD2 might be the D (5 bases). V gave up 5 bases and J gave up 5 bases, with 22 bases separating them. Germline V gene data show CDR1 as SEHNR and CDR2 as FQNEAQ (reference sequence). This CDR3 spans 17 amino acids. The full variable domain, with the rest looked up from reference TRBV7-9 and TRBJ2-1, is DTGVSQNPRHKITKRGQNVTFRCDPISEHNRLYWYRQTLGQGPEFLTYFQNEAQLEKSRLLSDRFSAERPKGSFSTLEIQRTEQGDSAMYLCASSVPNRDLNNNEQFFGPGTRLTVL.

This chain links TRBV7-9 with TRBJ1-6; TRBD1 matches 8 bases. Germline V CDR1 and CDR2: SEHNR, FQNEAQ (reference sequence). The CDR3 length is 16 residues. Losses at the gene ends were 5 bases for V and 7 bases for J; bases not matched to a gene: 10. CDR3 coding DNA: TGTGCCAGCAGCCAAGGCGGACAGGGAAGGAATTCACCCCTCCACTTT. This gives the protein CASSQGGQGRNSPLHF.

V usage is TRBV4-1 and J usage is TRBJ2-5; the match to TRBD2 covers 10 bases. The CDR3 runs 15 residues. V gave up 2 bases and J gave up 4 bases; unmatched junction bases: 4. The germline gives CDR1 MGHRA, CDR2 YSYEKL. The CDR3 bases are TGCGCCAGCAGCCAAACCGGGACTAGCGCAGAGACCCAGTACTTC. Its translation is CASSQTGTSAETQYF.

This clone was seen more than once but under ten times. The chain uses TRBV28 and TRBJ2-2; D is perhaps TRBD1 (6 bases). With 4 bases removed from V and 5 bases from J, the gap between germline ends came to 17 bases. The germline gives CDR1 MDHEN, CDR2 SYDVKM. The CDR3 runs to 16 residues. CDR3 sequence: CASSYPGQGNTGELFF. The DNA of the CDR3 is TGTGCCAGCAGTTACCCGGGGCAGGGGAATACCGGGGAGCTGTTTTTT.

DNA of the CDR3: TGTGCCAGCAGCCCGGGACTCCCGAACACCGGGGAGCTGTTTTTT. It yields the protein CASSPGLPNTGELFF. This chain joins TRBV11-2 and TRBJ2-2, with D possibly matching TRBD2 (6 bases). V dropped 5 bases and J dropped 0 bases, with 10 bases sitting between them. Germline values: CDR1 SGHAT, CDR2 FQNNGV. The CDR3 contains 15 residues.

The chain employs TRBV6-2 or TRBV6-3 and TRBJ2-3; TRBD2 matches 12 bases. The CDR3 runs to 16 residues. Looked up from germline, CDR1 is MNHEY and CDR2 is SVGEGT. V shed 6 bases, J shed 6 bases, and the junction held 10 bases outside the gene matches. CDR3 sequence (DNA): TGTGCCAGCAGCCGAGATCTAGCGGGGGGGCCGGATACGCAGTATTTT. Translating gives CASSRDLAGGPDTQYF.

V usage is TRBV4-3 and J usage is TRBJ2-3; 7 bases match TRBD2. The V gene's germline CDR1 is LGHNA and CDR2 YSLEER. The CDR3 has 16 amino acids. Trimming removed 4 bases from V and 2 bases from J; junction bases left unmatched: 9. This CDR3 reads CASSLLRGDLTDTQYF. The DNA for the CDR3 is TGCGCCAGCAGCCTTCTACGGGGGGACCTCACAGATACGCAGTATTTT.

The genes are TRBV7-9 and TRBJ2-3; the D gene is possibly TRBD2 (6 bases). V was cut by 4 bases and J by 1 base, with 21 bases left in between. Germline values: CDR1 SEHNR, CDR2 FQNEAQ (reference sequence). The CDR3 totals 18 residues. The chain's CDR3 is CASSSHAMWGDGTDTQYF. The CDR3 DNA is TGTGCCAGCAGCTCTCATGCGATGTGGGGGGACGGCACAGATACGCAGTATTTT.

The rearrangement uses TRBV9 and TRBJ1-4; TRBD1 might be the D (5 bases). The CDR3 is made up of 13 amino acids. The germline gives CDR1 SGDLS, CDR2 YYNGEE. The V end was cut by 5 bases, the J end by 3 bases, with 8 bases between. This CDR3 reads CASSRGANEKLFF. The CDR3 nucleotides are TGTGCCAGCAGTCGGGGGGCTAATGAAAAACTGTTTTTT.

The V call is TRBV3-1 (or the pseudogene TRBV3-2), the J call TRBJ1-1, with D possibly matching TRBD1 (6 bases). Germline lookup yields CDR1 LGHDT and CDR2 YNNKEL (reference sequence). V lost 3 bases, J lost 4 bases, and 12 bases lay in between. The CDR3 has 14 residues. The CDR3 spells CASSQNGRGTEAFF. The CDR3 nucleotides read TGTGCCAGCAGCCAGAATGGCAGGGGCACTGAAGCTTTCTTT.

In this sample, this clone turned up once. The V and J genes are TRBV19 and TRBJ1-5; 7 nucleotides agree with TRBD1. The CDR3 spans 16 residues. J gave up 3 bases and V 3 bases, and 8 bases lay outside the gene matches. CDR1 LNHDA and CDR2 SQIVND come from the germline V gene (reference sequence). The CDR3 DNA follows: TGTGCCAGTAGTATCAAGGAGGGGGCTATCAATCAGCCCCAGCATTTT. This encodes CASSIKEGAINQPQHF.

The chain couples TRBV5-4 to TRBJ1-4; TRBD1 agrees at 8 bases. CDR3 length: 17 residues. The V gene's germline CDR1 is SGHNT and CDR2 YYREEE (reference sequence). V trimming: 4 bases; J trimming: 7 bases; junction bases outside the gene matches: 15. This chain's CDR3 is CASSARPTGDLREKLFF. Here the CDR3 DNA reads TGTGCCAGCAGCGCACGGCCGACAGGGGACCTCCGTGAAAAACTGTTTTTT.

The chain uses TRBV6-2 or TRBV6-3 and TRBJ2-5; 8 nucleotides align to TRBD2. Germline V gene sequence: CDR1 MNHEY, CDR2 SVGEGT. This CDR3 comprises 14 residues. J lost 7 bases, V lost 5 bases, and 9 bases had no gene match. This CDR3 is CASSPSGGLLTQYF. Here the CDR3 DNA reads TGTGCCAGCAGTCCAAGCGGGGGCCTCTTGACCCAGTACTTC.

CDR3 sequence reads: CASRNSYTDTQYF. The CDR3, as DNA: TGTGCCAGCAGGAACTCCTACACAGATACGCAGTATTTT. This chain uses TRBV7-2 with TRBJ2-3; D uncertain. The V end was cut by 6 bases, the J end by 2 bases, with 9 bases between. Per the germline V gene, CDR1 is SGHTA and CDR2 is FQGNSA. This CDR3 comprises 13 residues.

The gene calls are TRBV3-1 (or the pseudogene TRBV3-2) and TRBJ2-7, with 9 bases that match TRBD2. Germline V lookup: CDR1 LGHDT, CDR2 YNNKEL (reference sequence). The V gene end was trimmed by 0 bases and the J gene end by 4 bases; junction bases not matched to a gene: 7. The CDR3 has 16 amino acids. CDR3 in DNA: TGTGCCAGCAGCCAAGAGAGCGGGAGGTTCAGGTACGAGCAGTACTTC. This encodes CASSQESGRFRYEQYF.

The genes are TRBV5-1 and TRBJ1-1; 10 nucleotides align to TRBD1. CDR1 SGHRS and CDR2 YFSETQ come from the germline V gene. V lost 7 bases to trimming and J lost 11 bases; unmatched junction nucleotides: 17. The CDR3 is 15 amino acids. The CDR3: CASRGWLTGGDLAFF. Written as DNA, the CDR3 is TGCGCCAGCCGCGGTTGGTTGACAGGGGGCGACTTGGCTTTCTTT.

The chain recombines TRBV27 with TRBJ1-2, with D uncertain. The CDR3 is 12 amino acids. Trimming removed 11 bases at V and 3 bases at J, with 13 bases between. The germline V gene has CDR1 MNHEY and CDR2 SMNVEV (reference sequence). CDR3 nucleotides: TGTGCCGTTCGAACAGCTCACTATGGCTACACCTTC. Translation gives CAVRTAHYGYTF.

The V call is TRBV5-5, the J call TRBJ2-1; 11 bases line up with TRBD1. The CDR3 loop spans 16 amino acids. Germline values: CDR1 SGHKS, CDR2 YYEKEE (reference sequence). Trimming at V came to 0 bases and at J to 8 bases, leaving 7 bases not matched to a gene. The CDR3 sequence is CASSLAGQGVYHEQFF. The CDR3 DNA follows: TGTGCCAGCAGCTTGGCGGGACAGGGGGTGTACCATGAGCAGTTCTTC.

This sequence joins TRBV19 and TRBJ2-7; D remains ambiguous. CDR3 length: 11 residues. The V gene's germline CDR1 is LNHDA and CDR2 SQIVND (reference sequence). Trimming removed 5 bases from V and 5 bases from J, with 7 bases in between. CDR3 DNA: TGTGCCAGTAGTCCCCGGGACGAGCAGTACTTC. Translating gives CASSPRDEQYF.

This clone showed up just a few times. The V and J genes are TRBV30 and TRBJ2-2; no reliable D call. The CDR3 consists of 15 residues. The germline V gene has CDR1 GTSNPN and CDR2 SVGIG (reference sequence). Trimming took off 3 bases at V and 1 base at J, with 12 bases between the two ends. The CDR3 sequence: CAWRTALLNTGELFF. CDR3 DNA sequence: TGTGCCTGGAGAACCGCACTCCTGAACACCGGGGAGCTGTTTTTT.

This clone was detected a few times. The chain links TRBV5-5 to TRBJ1-1, with D hard to call. CDR1 SGHKS and CDR2 YYEKEE come from the germline V gene (reference sequence). V was pared by 4 bases and J by 3 bases, with 10 bases between. CDR3 length equals 13 residues. CDR3 bases: TGTGCCAGCAGCCCACCGGTGGACACTGAAGCTTTCTTT. Its translation is CASSPPVDTEAFF.

This clone was found a few times. The V and J genes are TRBV11-2 and TRBJ1-3; tentative D call: TRBD1 (5 bases). The germline V gene encodes CDR1 SGHAT and CDR2 FQNNGV. The V end was cut by 1 base, the J end by 2 bases, with 12 bases between. This CDR3 spans 16 amino acids. CDR3 region: CASSLVPSGAGNTIYF. The DNA for the CDR3 is TGTGCCAGCAGCTTAGTCCCCTCGGGGGCTGGAAACACCATATATTTT.

The chain uses TRBV5-1 and TRBJ2-5, with TRBD2 matching over 7 bases. Trimming cost V 0 bases and J 4 bases; bases outside gene matches: 6. The CDR3 totals 15 residues. The germline V gene encodes CDR1 SGHRS and CDR2 YFSETQ. The CDR3 nucleotides are TGCGCCAGCAGCTTGGTTGGGGGGGTTGCAGAGACCCAGTACTTC. Protein sequence: CASSLVGGVAETQYF. The full variable domain, in which reference TRBV5-1 and TRBJ2-5 provide the parts outside the CDR3, is KAGVTQTPRYLIKTRGQQVTLSCSPISGHRSVSWYQQTPGQGLQFLFEYFSETQRNKGNFPGRFSGRQFSNSRSEMNVSTLELGDSALYLCASSLVGGVAETQYFGPGTRLLVL.

This chain links TRBV29-1 with TRBJ1-2; TRBD1 matches at 7 bases. The CDR3 runs 14 residues. The ends lost 3 bases at V and 7 bases at J; junction bases unmatched: 11. CDR1 and CDR2 from the germline V gene are SQVTM and ANQGSEA. The CDR3 spells CSVEAQGLNSGYTF. The CDR3 bases are TGCAGCGTTGAGGCACAGGGGCTCAATAGTGGCTACACCTTC.

The chain is built from TRBV6-5 and TRBJ2-5; 12 bases are a match to TRBD2. Trimming removed 5 bases from V and 5 bases from J; junction bases left unmatched: 3. The CDR3 runs to 14 residues. From germline, CDR1 is MNHEY and CDR2 SVGAGI. In nucleotides, the CDR3 is TGTGCCAGCAGTCCTGGGACTAGCGGGGAGACCCAGTACTTC. Its translation is CASSPGTSGETQYF.

The rearrangement joins TRBV3-1 (or the pseudogene TRBV3-2) to TRBJ1-1; D uncertain. Trimming cost V 1 base and J 5 bases, with 11 bases left between them. Germline-derived CDR1 and CDR2 are LGHDT and YNNKEL (reference sequence). This CDR3 has 14 amino acids. The CDR3 DNA reads TGTGCCAGCAGCCAAGGACATACGGGAACTGAAGCTTTCTTT. Translated, it gives CASSQGHTGTEAFF.

This chain uses TRBV7-2 with TRBJ2-5, with a possible D match to TRBD1 (6 bases). This CDR3 is built from 16 residues. Trimming pared 5 bases from V and 1 base from J, leaving 17 bases between. CDR1 is SGHTA and CDR2 is FQGNSA in the germline V gene. CDR3 sequence: CASSPIPRDTQETQYF. DNA for the CDR3: TGTGCCAGCAGCCCCATCCCCCGGGACACCCAAGAGACCCAGTACTTC.

J is TRBJ2-1 and V is TRBV29-1, with 10 bases matching TRBD2. From germline, CDR1 is SQVTM and CDR2 ANQGSEA. J lost 6 bases, V lost 4 bases, and 15 bases had no gene match. The CDR3 consists of 17 residues. This CDR3 reads CSVGTLAGADWRNEQFF. The CDR3, as DNA: TGCAGCGTTGGTACCCTAGCGGGGGCCGACTGGCGCAATGAGCAGTTCTTC.

The rearrangement links TRBV14 to TRBJ1-2; no firm D call. The CDR3 is 15 amino acids. Germline V gene data show CDR1 as SGHDN and CDR2 as FVKESK. The V end was cut by 2 bases, the J end by 3 bases, with 13 bases between. CDR3 region: CASSQQESWDYGYTF. The DNA of the CDR3 is TGTGCCAGCAGCCAACAGGAAAGCTGGGACTATGGCTACACCTTC.